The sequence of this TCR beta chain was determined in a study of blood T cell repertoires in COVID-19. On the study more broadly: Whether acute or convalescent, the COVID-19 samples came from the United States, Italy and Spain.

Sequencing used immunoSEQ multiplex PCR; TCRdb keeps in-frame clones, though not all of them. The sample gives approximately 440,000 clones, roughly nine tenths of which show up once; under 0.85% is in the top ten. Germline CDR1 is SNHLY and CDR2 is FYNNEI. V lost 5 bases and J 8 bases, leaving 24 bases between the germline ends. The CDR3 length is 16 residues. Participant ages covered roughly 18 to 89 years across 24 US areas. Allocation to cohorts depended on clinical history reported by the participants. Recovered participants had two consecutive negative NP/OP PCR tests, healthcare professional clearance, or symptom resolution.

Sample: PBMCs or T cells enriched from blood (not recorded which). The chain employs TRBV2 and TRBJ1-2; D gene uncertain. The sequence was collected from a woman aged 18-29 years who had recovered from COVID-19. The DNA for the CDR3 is TGTGCCAGCAGTCCGCCGGGGTCTCCTTTCTCCATCGGCTACACCTTC. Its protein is CASSPPGSPFSIGYTF.